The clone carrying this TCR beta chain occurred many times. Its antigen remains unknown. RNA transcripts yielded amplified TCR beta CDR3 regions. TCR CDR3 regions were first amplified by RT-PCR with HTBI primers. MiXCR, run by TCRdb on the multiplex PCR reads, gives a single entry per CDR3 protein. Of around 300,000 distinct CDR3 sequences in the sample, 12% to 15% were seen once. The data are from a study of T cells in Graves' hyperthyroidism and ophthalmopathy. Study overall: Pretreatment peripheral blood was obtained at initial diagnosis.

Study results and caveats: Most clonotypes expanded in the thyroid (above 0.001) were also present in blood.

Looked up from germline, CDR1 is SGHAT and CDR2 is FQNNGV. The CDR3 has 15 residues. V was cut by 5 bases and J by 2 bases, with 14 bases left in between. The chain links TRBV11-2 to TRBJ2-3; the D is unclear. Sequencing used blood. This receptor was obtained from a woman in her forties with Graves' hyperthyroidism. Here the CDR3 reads CASSPPRTTTDTQYF. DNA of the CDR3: TGTGCCAGCAGCCCCCCCCGGACCACCACAGATACGCAGTATTTT.